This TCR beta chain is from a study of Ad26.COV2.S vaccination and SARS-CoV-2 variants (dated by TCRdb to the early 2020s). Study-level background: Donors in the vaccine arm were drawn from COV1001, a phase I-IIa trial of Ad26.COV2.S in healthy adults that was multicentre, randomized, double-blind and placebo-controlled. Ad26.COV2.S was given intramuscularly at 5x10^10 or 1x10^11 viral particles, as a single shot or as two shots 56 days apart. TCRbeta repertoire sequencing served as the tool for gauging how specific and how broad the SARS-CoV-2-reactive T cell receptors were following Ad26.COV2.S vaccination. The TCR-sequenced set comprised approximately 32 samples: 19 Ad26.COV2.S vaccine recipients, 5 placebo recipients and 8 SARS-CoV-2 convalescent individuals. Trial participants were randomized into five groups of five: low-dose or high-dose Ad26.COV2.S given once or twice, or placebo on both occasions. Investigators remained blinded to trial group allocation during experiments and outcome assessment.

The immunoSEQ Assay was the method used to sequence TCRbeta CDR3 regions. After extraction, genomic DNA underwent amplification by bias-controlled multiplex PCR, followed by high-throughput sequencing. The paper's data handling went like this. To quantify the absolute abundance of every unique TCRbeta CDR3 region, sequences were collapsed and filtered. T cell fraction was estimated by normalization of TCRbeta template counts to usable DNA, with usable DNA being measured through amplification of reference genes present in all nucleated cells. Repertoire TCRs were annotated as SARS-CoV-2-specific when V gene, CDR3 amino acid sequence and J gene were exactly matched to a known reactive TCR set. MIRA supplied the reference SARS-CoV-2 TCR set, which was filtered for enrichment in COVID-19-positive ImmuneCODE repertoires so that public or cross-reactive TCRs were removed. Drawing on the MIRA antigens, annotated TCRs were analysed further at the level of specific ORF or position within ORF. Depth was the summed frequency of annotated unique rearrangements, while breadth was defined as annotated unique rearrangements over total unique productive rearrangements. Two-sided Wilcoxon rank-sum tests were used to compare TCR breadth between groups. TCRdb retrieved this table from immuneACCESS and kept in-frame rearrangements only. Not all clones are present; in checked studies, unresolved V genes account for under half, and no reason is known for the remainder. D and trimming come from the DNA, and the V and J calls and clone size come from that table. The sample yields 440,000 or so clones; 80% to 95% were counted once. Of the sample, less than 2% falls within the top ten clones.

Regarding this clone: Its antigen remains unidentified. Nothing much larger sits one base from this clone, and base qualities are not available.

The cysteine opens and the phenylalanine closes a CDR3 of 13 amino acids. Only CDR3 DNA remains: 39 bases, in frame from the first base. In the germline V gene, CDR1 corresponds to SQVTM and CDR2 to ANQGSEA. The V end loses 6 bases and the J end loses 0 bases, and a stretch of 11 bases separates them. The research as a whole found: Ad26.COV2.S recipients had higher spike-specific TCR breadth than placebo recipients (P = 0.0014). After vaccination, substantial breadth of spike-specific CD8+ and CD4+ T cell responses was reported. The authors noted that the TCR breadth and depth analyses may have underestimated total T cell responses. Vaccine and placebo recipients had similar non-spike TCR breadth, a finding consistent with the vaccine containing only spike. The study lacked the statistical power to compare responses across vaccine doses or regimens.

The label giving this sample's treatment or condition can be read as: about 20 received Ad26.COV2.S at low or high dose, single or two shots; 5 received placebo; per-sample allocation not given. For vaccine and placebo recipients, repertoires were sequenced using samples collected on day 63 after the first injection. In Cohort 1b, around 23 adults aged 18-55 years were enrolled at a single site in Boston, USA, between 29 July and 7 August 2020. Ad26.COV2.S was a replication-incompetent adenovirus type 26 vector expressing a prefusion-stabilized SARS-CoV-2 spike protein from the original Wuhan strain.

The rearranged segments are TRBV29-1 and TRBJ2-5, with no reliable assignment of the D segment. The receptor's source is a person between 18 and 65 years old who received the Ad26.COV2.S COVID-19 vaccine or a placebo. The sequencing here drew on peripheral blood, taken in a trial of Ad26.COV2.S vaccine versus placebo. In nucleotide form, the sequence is TGCAGCGTGCCAGGTGCAAACCAAGAGACCCAGTACTTC. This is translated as CSVPGANQETQYF.